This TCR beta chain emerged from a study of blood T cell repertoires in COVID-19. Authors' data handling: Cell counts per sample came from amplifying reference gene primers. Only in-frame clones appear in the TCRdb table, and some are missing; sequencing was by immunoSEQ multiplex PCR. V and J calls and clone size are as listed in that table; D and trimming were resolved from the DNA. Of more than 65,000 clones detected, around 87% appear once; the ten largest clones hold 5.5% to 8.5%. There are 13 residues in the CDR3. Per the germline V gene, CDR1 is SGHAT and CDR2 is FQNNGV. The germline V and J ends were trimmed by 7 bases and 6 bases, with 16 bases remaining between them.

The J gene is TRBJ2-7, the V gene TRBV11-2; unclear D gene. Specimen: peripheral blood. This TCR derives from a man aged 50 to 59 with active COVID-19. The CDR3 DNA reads TGTGCCAGCATTATCCCTTATTCGGGCGAGCAGTACTTC. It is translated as CASIIPYSGEQYF. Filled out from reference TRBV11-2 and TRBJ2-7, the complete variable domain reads EAGVAQSPRYKIIEKRQSVAFWCNPISGHATLYWYQQILGQGPKLLIQFQNNGVVDDSQLPKDRFSAERLKGVDSTLKIQPAKLEDSAVYLCASIIPYSGEQYFGPGTRLTVT.